The present TCR beta chain was sequenced within a study of T cell repertoires in cytomegalovirus infection. As regards this clonotype: Antigen: not known.

TCRdb passed the reads through MiXCR, listing each CDR3 protein once. The profile shows around 900,000 distinct CDR3 sequences, roughly 30% of them singletons. There are 14 residues in the CDR3. Trimming removed 2 bases at V and 6 bases at J, with 13 bases between. Germline lookup yields CDR1 SNHLY and CDR2 FYNNEI. The chain couples TRBV2 to TRBJ1-2, with D perhaps matching TRBD1 (5 bases). The sequence derives from a human donor in good health (CMV status not recorded). Some clones in this sample may be carry-over from other donors' samples. The material was cultured CD8+ T cells from PBMCs, obtained from culture after CMV antigen stimulation. The CDR3 bases are TGTGCCAGCAGTGAATGGGACGATCGGCATGGCTACACCTTC. Amino acid sequence: CASSEWDDRHGYTF.